The clone carrying this T cell receptor beta chain turned up a few times. This entry comes from a study of T-cell reconstitution after alpha-beta-depleted transplantation in children. As it was prepared, the TCRbeta library received unique molecular identifiers. TCRdb re-called the PCR reads through MiXCR, storing one row per CDR3 protein. Among roughly 610,000 distinct CDR3 sequences listed, about 10% were seen once. This clonotype was obtained from a human donor who donated a stem cell graft to a child with acute myeloid leukemia. The sample was PBMCs from the stem cell graft donor, taken from the stem cell graft.

The CDR3 nucleotides are TGTGCCAGCAGTTGGACAGGGCTCACTGAAGCTTTCTTT. Amino acid sequence: CASSWTGLTEAFF. The chain uses TRBV27 and TRBJ1-1; 8 bases map to TRBD1. CDR3 length: 13 amino acids. Trimming at V came to 4 bases and at J to 4 bases, leaving 2 bases not matched to a gene. CDR1 is MNHEY and CDR2 is SMNVEV in the germline V gene (reference sequence).